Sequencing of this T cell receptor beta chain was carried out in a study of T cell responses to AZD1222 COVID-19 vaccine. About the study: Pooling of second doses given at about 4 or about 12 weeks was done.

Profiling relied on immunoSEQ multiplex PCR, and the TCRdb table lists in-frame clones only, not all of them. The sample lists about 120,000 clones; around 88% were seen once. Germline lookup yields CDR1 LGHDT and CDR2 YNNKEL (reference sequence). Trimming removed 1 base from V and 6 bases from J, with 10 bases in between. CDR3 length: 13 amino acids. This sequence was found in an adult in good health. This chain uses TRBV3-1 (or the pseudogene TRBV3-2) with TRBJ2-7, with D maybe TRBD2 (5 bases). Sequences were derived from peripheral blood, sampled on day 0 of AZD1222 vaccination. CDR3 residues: CASSQVLASEQYF. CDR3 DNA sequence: TGTGCCAGCAGCCAAGTTCTAGCTAGCGAGCAGTACTTC.